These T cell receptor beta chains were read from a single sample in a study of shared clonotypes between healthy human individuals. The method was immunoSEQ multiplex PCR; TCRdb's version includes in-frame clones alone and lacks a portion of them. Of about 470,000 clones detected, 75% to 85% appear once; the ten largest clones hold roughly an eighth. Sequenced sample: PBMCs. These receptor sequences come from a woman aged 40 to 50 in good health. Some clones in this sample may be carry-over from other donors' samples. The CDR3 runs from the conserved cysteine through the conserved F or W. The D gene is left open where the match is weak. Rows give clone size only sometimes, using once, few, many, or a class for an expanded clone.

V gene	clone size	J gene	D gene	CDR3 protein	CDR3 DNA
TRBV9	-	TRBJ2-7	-	CASSAGTHSYEQYF	TGTGCCAGCAGCGCTGGGACGCACTCCTACGAGCAGTACTTC
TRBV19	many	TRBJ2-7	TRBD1	CASSMKDRVSYEQYF	TGTGCCAGTAGTATGAAGGACAGGGTCTCCTACGAGCAGTACTTC
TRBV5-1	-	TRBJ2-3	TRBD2	CASSATSGGLAADTQYF	TGCGCCAGCAGCGCGACTAGCGGGGGGCTAGCGGCAGATACGCAGTATTTT
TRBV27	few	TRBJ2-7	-	CASSLQQGTPYEQYF	TGTGCCAGCAGTCTTCAACAGGGAACCCCTTACGAGCAGTACTTC
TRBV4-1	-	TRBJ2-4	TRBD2	CASSLTQTSGIDIQYF	TGCGCCAGCAGCCTTACTCAGACTAGCGGGATTGACATTCAGTACTTC
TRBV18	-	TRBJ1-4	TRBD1	CASSPLDRGIEKLFF	TGTGCCAGCTCACCACTGGACAGGGGCATCGAAAAACTGTTTTTT
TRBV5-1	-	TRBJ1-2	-	CASSLEGQQVGYTF	TGCGCCAGCAGCTTGGAAGGACAGCAAGTTGGCTACACCTTC
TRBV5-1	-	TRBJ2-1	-	CASSPHSGAGEREQFF	TGCGCCAGCAGCCCGCACTCGGGGGCGGGAGAGAGGGAGCAGTTCTTC
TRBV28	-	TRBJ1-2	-	CASTGRALGGYTF	TGTGCCAGCACAGGGAGGGCCCTGGGTGGCTACACCTTC
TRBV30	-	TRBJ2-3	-	CAWSVGSDTDTQYF	TGTGCCTGGAGTGTAGGCTCCGACACAGATACGCAGTATTTT
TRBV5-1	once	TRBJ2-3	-	CASSLALQGADTQYF	TGCGCCAGCAGCTTGGCACTACAGGGAGCAGATACGCAGTATTTT
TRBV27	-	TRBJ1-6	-	CASRDYSPLHF	TGTGCCAGCAGGGATTATTCACCCCTCCACTTT
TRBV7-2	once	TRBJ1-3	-	CASSSSDGNTIYF	TGTGCCAGCAGCTCCTCAGATGGAAACACCATATATTTT
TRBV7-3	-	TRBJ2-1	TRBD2	CASSLTGVVGGSSYNEQFF	TGTGCCAGCAGCTTAACTGGCGTAGTGGGAGGGAGCTCCTACAATGAGCAGTTCTTC
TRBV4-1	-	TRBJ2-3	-	CASSRGGAGSDTQYF	TGCGCCAGCAGCCGCGGAGGAGCTGGCTCAGATACGCAGTATTTT
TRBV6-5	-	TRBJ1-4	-	CASSPGVREKLFF	TGTGCCAGCAGCCCAGGGGTACGGGAAAAACTGTTTTTT
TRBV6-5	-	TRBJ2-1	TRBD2	CASSHRDYYLEQFF	TGTGCCAGCAGTCACCGGGACTATTACCTTGAGCAGTTCTTC
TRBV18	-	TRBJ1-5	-	CASSPQSPGGNQPQHF	TGTGCCAGCTCACCTCAGTCCCCTGGCGGCAATCAGCCCCAGCATTTT
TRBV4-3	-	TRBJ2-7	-	CASSQEIAGYEQYF	TGCGCCAGCAGCCAAGAAATAGCCGGATACGAGCAGTACTTC
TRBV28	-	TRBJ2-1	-	CASSPGPEASQQFF	TGTGCCAGCAGTCCGGGTCCTGAAGCGTCACAGCAGTTCTTC
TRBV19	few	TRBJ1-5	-	CATSRSADSYQPQHF	TGTGCCACCTCTAGATCAGCGGACAGCTATCAGCCCCAGCATTTT
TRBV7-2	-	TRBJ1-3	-	CASSSISGGNTIYF	TGTGCCAGCAGCTCAATCTCAGGGGGAAACACCATATATTTT
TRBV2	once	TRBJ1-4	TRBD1	CASSRDGTDEKLFF	TGTGCCAGCAGTCGCGACGGGACAGATGAAAAACTGTTTTTT
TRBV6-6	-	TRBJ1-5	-	CASSYSGGVHQPQHF	TGTGCCAGCAGTTACTCGGGGGGGGTACATCAGCCCCAGCATTTT
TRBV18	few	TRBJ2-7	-	CASSPSRDTGYEQYF	TGTGCCAGCTCACCTTCCCGGGACACAGGCTACGAGCAGTACTTC
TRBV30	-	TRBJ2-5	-	CAWSVLGQGAKTQYF	TGTGCCTGGAGTGTACTTGGTCAGGGCGCTAAGACCCAGTACTTC
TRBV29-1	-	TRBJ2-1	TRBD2	CSGSSGSYNEQFF	TGCAGCGGCTCTAGCGGCTCCTACAATGAGCAGTTCTTC
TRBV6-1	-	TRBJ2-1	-	CASSEGWRSYNEQFF	TGTGCCAGCAGTGAAGGCTGGCGGTCCTACAATGAGCAGTTCTTC
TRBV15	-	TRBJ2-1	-	CATSTWTFPNEQFF	TGTGCCACCAGCACTTGGACATTTCCCAATGAGCAGTTCTTC
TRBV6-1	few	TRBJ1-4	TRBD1	CASSEALLGQTSF	TGTGCCAGCAGTGAAGCGCTCTTGGGACAGACTTCTTTT
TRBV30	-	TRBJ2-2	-	CAWSVDVGELFF	TGTGCCTGGAGTGTGGACGTCGGGGAGCTGTTTTTT
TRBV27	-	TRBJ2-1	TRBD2	CASSLAGVAYNEQFF	TGTGCCAGCAGTTTAGCGGGAGTTGCCTACAATGAGCAGTTCTTC
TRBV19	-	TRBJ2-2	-	CASSTILGRGTSNTGELFF	TGTGCCAGTAGTACTATTCTAGGCAGGGGGACTTCGAACACCGGGGAGCTGTTTTTT
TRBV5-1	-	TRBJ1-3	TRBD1	CASSSGQAGNTIYF	TGCGCCAGCAGCTCGGGACAGGCTGGAAACACCATATATTTT
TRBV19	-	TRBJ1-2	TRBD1	CASSGTGGNYGYTF	TGTGCCAGTAGTGGGACAGGCGGGAACTATGGCTACACCTTC
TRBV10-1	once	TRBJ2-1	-	CASRRRDSIEHGQFF	TGCGCCAGCAGAAGGCGGGACAGTATTGAGCACGGGCAGTTCTTC
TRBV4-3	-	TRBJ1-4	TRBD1	CASSHLRDSNEKLFF	TGCGCCAGCAGCCACCTCCGGGACAGTAATGAAAAACTGTTTTTT
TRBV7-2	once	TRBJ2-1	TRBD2	CASSLILAGGQSEQFF	TGTGCCAGCAGCCTAATACTAGCGGGAGGGCAGAGTGAGCAGTTCTTC
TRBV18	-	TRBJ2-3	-	CASSPTVPQDTQYF	TGTGCCAGCTCACCCACGGTACCTCAAGATACGCAGTATTTT
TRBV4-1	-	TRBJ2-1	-	CASRNNLGSSYNEQFF	TGCGCCAGCAGAAACAATCTAGGGAGCTCCTACAATGAGCAGTTCTTC
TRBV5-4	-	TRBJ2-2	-	CASSLISGVTGELFF	TGTGCCAGCAGCTTGATTTCGGGTGTCACCGGGGAGCTGTTTTTT
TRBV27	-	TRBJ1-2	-	CASSSSPGYSYGYTF	TGTGCCAGCAGCTCTAGTCCGGGGTACAGCTATGGCTACACCTTC
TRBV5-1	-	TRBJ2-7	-	CASSLEGLSYEQYF	TGCGCCAGCAGCTTGGAAGGGCTCTCCTACGAGCAGTACTTC
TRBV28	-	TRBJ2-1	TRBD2	CASSFPSSGRLDEQFF	TGTGCCAGCAGTTTCCCCTCTAGCGGGAGGTTAGATGAGCAGTTCTTC
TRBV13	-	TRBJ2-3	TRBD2	CASSPRDKGLAGGADTQYF	TGTGCCAGCAGCCCGCGGGACAAAGGACTAGCGGGAGGGGCAGATACGCAGTATTTT
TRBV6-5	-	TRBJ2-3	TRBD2	CASRRAGGPTDTQYF	TGTGCCAGCAGGAGAGCGGGAGGCCCCACAGATACGCAGTATTTT
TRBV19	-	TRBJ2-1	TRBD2	CASSMAQRDYNEQFF	TGTGCCAGTAGTATGGCCCAGCGGGATTACAATGAGCAGTTCTTC
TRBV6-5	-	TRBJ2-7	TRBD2	CASTPGGRIYEQYF	TGTGCCAGCACCCCGGGGGGGAGGATCTACGAGCAGTACTTC
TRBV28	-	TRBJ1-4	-	CASSRVRGNEKLFF	TGTGCCAGCAGCCGCGTGAGGGGTAATGAAAAACTGTTTTTT
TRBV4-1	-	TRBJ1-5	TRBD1	CASSQSTGGLGNQPQHF	TGCGCCAGCAGCCAGTCCACAGGGGGCCTCGGCAATCAGCCCCAGCATTTT
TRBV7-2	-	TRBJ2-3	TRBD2	CASSLGASGYTDTQYF	TGTGCCAGCAGCTTAGGTGCTAGCGGATACACAGATACGCAGTATTTT
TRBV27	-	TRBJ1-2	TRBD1	CASSWGQNYGYTF	TGTGCCAGCAGTTGGGGACAGAACTATGGCTACACCTTC
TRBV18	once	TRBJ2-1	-	CASSPQSGRYNEQFF	TGTGCCAGCTCACCGCAATCGGGACGGTACAATGAGCAGTTCTTC
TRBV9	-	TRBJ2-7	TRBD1	CASSVGTGVTYEQYF	TGTGCCAGCAGCGTAGGGACAGGGGTTACCTACGAGCAGTACTTC